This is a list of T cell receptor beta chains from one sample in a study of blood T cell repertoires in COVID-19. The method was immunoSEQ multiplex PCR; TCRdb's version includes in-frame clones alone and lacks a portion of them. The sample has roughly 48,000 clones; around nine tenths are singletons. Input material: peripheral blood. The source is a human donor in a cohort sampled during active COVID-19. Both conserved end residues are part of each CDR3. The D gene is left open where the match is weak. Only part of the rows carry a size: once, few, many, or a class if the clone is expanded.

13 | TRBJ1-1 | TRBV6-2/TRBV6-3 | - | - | TGTGCCAGCAGTCGAGCAGATGGGCTTGAAGCTTTCTTT | CASSRADGLEAFF
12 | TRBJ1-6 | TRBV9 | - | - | TGTGCCAGCAGCCCGGAGGAAGCACCCCTCCACTTT | CASSPEEAPLHF
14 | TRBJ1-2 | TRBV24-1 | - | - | TGTGCCACCAGTGATTCTGGGCAGTTCTATGGCTACACCTTC | CATSDSGQFYGYTF
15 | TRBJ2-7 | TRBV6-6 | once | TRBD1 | TGTGCCAGCAGTTCTTCCGGGACAGGGCCCTACGAGCAGTACTTC | CASSSSGTGPYEQYF
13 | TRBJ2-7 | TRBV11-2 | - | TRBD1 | TGTGCCACCCTTGGGACAGGGGGCGAGGAGCAGTACTTC | CATLGTGGEEQYF
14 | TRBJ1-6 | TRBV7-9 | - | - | TGTGCCAGCAGCTTAGCGAGGAATAATTCACCCCTCCACTTT | CASSLARNNSPLHF
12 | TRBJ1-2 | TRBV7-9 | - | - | TGTGCCAGCAACCAAGACACGATGAGCTACACCTTC | CASNQDTMSYTF
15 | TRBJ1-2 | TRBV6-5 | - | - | TGTGCCAGCAGCCTACATGGAGGGGACCCCTATGGCTACACCTTC | CASSLHGGDPYGYTF
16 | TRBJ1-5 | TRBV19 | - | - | TGTGCCAGTAGTATTAACCCCCCGGTGGGCAATCAGCCCCAGCATTTT | CASSINPPVGNQPQHF
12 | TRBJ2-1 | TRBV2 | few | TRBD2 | TGTGCCAGCAGCCCCGGGGGGGATGAGCAGTTCTTC | CASSPGGDEQFF
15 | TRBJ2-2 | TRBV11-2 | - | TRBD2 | TGTGCCAGCAGTCCGGGAGGGATGAACACCGGGGAGCTGTTTTTT | CASSPGGMNTGELFF
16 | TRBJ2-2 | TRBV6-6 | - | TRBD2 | TGTGCCAGCAGTTACCCGGGACTAGCGGTCACCGGGGAGCTGTTTTTT | CASSYPGLAVTGELFF
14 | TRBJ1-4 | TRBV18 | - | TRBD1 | TGTGCCAGCTCACCAGGGACAGGGGGCGAAAAACTGTTTTTT | CASSPGTGGEKLFF
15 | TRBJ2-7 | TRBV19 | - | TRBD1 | TGTGCCAGTAGTGTCCCAGGGGGCGCAACCTACGAGCAGTACTTC | CASSVPGGATYEQYF
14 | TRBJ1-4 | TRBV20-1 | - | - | TGCAGTGCTAGTCGGACAGCAACTAATGAAAAACTGTTTTTT | CSASRTATNEKLFF
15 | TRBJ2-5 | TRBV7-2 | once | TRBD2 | TGTGCCAGCAGCACGACTAGCGGGGGCTGGGAGACCCAGTACTTC | CASSTTSGGWETQYF
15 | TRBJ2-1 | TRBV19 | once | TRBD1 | TGTGCCAGTATCAAAGGGACAGGGGGGACCTATGAGCAGTTCTTC | CASIKGTGGTYEQFF
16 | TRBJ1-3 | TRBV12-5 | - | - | TGTGCTAGTGGTTTTGGGCAGTTAAGCTCTGGAAACACCATATATTTT | CASGFGQLSSGNTIYF
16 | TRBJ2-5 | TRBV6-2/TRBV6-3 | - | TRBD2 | TGTGCCAGCAGTGTAACCACTAGCGGGGACCAAGAGACCCAGTACTTC | CASSVTTSGDQETQYF
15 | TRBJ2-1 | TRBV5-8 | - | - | TGTGCCAGCAGCTTGGGGCAGGGCGCCTACAATGAGCAGTTCTTC | CASSLGQGAYNEQFF
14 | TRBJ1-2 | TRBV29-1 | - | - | TGCAGCGTTGATGTCCTACCCTCTAACTATGGCTACACCTTC | CSVDVLPSNYGYTF
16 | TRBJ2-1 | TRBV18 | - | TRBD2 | TGTGCCAGCTCACCACGTGTCAGCGGGGGCTCAAATGAGCAGTTCTTC | CASSPRVSGGSNEQFF
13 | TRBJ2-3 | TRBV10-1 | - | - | TGCGCCAGCAGTGTCGGGGACACAGATACGCAGTATTTT | CASSVGDTDTQYF
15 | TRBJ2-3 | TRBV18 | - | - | TGTGCCAGCTCACCCCCGACTAGGAGCACAGATACGCAGTATTTT | CASSPPTRSTDTQYF
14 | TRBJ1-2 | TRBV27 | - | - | TGTGCCAGCAGTTCCCTGAGAGCTAACTATGGCTACACCTTC | CASSSLRANYGYTF
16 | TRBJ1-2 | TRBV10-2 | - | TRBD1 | TGCGCCAGCAGTGAGCCGGACAGGGGTATTGGATATGGCTACACCTTC | CASSEPDRGIGYGYTF
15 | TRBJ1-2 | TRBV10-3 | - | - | TGTGCCATCAGTGAGTCGGCGGGGCTAGGGGATGGCTACACCTTC | CAISESAGLGDGYTF
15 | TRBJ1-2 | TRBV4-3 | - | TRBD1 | TGCGCCAGCAGCCAAGATGGACAGGGAGTCTATGGCTACACCTTC | CASSQDGQGVYGYTF
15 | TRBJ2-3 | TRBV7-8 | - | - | TGTGCCAGCAGCTTTTTCACAGCAGGCGTGGATACGCAGTATTTT | CASSFFTAGVDTQYF
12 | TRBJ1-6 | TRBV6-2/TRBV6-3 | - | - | TGTGCCAGCAGTTTTTACAGCTCACCCCTCCACTTT | CASSFYSSPLHF
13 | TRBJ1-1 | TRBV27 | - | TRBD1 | TGTGCCAGCAGTGTGACAGGGGTGGCAGAAGCTTTCTTT | CASSVTGVAEAFF
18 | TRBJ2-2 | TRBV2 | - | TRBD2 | TGTGCCAGCATCGGAGCAGCGGGGGCAGCACGAGGCGCCGGGGAGCTGTTTTTT | CASIGAAGAARGAGELFF
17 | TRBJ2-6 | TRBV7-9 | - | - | TGTGCCAGCAGCTTAGCGATATGGCAGGCTGGGGCCAACGTCCTGACTTTC | CASSLAIWQAGANVLTF
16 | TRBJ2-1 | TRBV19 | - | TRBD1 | TGTGCCAGTAGTCCCCGGGACAGCCTCGGGGTAAATGAGCAGTTCTTC | CASSPRDSLGVNEQFF
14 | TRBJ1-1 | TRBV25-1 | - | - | TGTGCCAGCAGTGGTGCGACTATGAACACTGAAGCTTTCTTT | CASSGATMNTEAFF
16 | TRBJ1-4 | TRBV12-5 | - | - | TGTGCTAGTGGTTTGGTAACAGGGAGATTAAATGAAAAACTGTTTTTT | CASGLVTGRLNEKLFF
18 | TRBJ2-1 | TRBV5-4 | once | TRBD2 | TGTGCCAGCAGCTCTGGGACTAGCGGGGGTTTGTCCTACAATGAGCAGTTCTTC | CASSSGTSGGLSYNEQFF
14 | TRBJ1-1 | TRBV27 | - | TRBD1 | TGTGCCAGCCAGAGTCACAGGGGGCTCACTGAAGCTTTCTTT | CASQSHRGLTEAFF
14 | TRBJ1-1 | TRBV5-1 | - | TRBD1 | TGCGCCAGCAGCCCGGGACAGGGTTTCACTGAAGCTTTCTTT | CASSPGQGFTEAFF
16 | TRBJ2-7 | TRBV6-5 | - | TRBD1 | TGTGCCAGCAGTTATGGTGTGACAGGGGTCTCCTACGAGCAGTACTTC | CASSYGVTGVSYEQYF
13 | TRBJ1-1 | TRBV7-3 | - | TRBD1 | TGTGCCAGCAGCGCCGGGACAGGGGGTGAAGCTTTCTTT | CASSAGTGGEAFF
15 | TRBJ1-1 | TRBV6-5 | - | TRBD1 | TGTGCCAGCAGCAATCCGGGACAGGGAAGGACTGAAGCTTTCTTT | CASSNPGQGRTEAFF
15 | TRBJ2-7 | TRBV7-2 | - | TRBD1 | TGTGCCAGCAGCTCGGACAGGGGGGCGGTCTACGAGCAGTACTTC | CASSSDRGAVYEQYF
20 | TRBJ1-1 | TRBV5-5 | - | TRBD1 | TGTGCCAGCAGCTACGGACAGGGGGCATTCATTATTGATAGAGACACTGAAGCTTTCTTT | CASSYGQGAFIIDRDTEAFF
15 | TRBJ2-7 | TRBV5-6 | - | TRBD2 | TGTGCCAGCAGCTCGGGGGGGACTCTATCCTACGAGCAGTACTTC | CASSSGGTLSYEQYF
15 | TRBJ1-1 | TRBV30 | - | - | TGTGCCTGGAGTATCGGGACATACACTAACACTGAAGCTTTCTTT | CAWSIGTYTNTEAFF
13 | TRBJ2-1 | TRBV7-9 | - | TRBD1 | TGTGCCAGCAGCCCTAGGGGGCGCAGGTGGCAGTTCTTC | CASSPRGRRWQFF
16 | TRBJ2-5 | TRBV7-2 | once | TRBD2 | TGTGCCAGCAGCTTAGTGGGCCGGGGGGGCGGGCAGACCCAGTACTTC | CASSLVGRGGGQTQYF
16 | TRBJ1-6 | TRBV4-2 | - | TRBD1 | TGTGCCAGCAGCCAAGATCAAAACAGGGGGGATTCACCCCTCCACTTT | CASSQDQNRGDSPLHF
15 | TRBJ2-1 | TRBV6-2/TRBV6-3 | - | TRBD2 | TGTGCCAGCAGGCCTCTAGCGGGTGGGTACAATGAGCAGTTCTTC | CASRPLAGGYNEQFF
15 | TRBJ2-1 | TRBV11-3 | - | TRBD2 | TGTGCCAGCAGCTTAAGAGCGGGGGGGTACAATGAGCAGTTCTTC | CASSLRAGGYNEQFF